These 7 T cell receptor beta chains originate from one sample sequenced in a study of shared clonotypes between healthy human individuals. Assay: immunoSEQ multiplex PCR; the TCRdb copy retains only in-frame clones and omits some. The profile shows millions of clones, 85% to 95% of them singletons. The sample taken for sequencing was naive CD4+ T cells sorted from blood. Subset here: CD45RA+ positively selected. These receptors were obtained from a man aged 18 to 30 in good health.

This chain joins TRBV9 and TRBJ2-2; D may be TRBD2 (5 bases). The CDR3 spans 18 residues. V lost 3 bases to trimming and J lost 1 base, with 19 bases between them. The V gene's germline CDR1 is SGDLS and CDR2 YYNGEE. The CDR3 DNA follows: TGTGCCAGCAGCGAGAGGACCCGGGGAAATCTGAACACCGGGGAGCTGTTTTTT. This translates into CASSERTRGNLNTGELFF.

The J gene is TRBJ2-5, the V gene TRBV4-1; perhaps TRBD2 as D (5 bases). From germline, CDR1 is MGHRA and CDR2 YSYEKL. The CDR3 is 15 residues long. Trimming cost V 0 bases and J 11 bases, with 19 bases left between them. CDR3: CASSQEETAVREQYF. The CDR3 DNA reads TGCGCCAGCAGCCAAGAGGAAACAGCGGTTAGGGAGCAGTACTTC.

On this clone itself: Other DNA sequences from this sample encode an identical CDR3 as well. The CDR3, as DNA: TGTGCCAGCAGCTTAGGCGGGACAGCCTATGGCTACACCTTC. This sequence encodes CASSLGGTAYGYTF. The chain carries TRBV7-2 and TRBJ1-2, with 7 positions matching TRBD1. V gave up 1 base and J gave up 4 bases; unmatched junction bases: 3. CDR1 SGHTA and CDR2 FQGNSA come from the germline V gene. This CDR3 comprises 14 residues.

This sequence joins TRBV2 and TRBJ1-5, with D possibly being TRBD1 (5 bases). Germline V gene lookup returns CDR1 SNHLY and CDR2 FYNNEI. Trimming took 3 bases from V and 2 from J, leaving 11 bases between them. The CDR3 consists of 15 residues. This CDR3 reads CASSDGGGGNQPQHF. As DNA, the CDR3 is TGTGCCAGCAGTGATGGTGGAGGGGGCAATCAGCCCCAGCATTTT.

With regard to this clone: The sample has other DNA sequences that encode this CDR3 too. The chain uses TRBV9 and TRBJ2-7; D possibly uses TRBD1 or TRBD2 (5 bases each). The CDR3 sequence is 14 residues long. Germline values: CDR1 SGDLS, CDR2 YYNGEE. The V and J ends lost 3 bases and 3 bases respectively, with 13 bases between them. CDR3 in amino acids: CASSAGTGNYEQYF. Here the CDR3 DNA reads TGTGCCAGCAGCGCAGGGACGGGCAACTACGAGCAGTACTTC.

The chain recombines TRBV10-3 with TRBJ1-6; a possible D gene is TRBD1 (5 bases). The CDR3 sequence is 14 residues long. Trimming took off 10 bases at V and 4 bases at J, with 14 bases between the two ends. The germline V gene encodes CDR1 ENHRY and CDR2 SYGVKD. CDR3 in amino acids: CATQTELYNSPLHF. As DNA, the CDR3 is TGTGCCACCCAGACAGAACTTTATAATTCACCCCTCCACTTT.

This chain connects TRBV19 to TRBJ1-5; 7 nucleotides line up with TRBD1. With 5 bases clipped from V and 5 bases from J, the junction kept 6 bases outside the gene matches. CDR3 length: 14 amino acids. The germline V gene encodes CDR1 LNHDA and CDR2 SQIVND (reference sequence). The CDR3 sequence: CASSGTEYYQPQHF. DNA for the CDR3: TGTGCCAGTAGTGGGACAGAATATTATCAGCCCCAGCATTTT.